This TCR beta chain was captured in a study of blood T cell repertoires in COVID-19 (TCRdb year 2020). In the study overall: Collaborator samples came from the United States, Italy and Spain and covered acute and convalescent phases of COVID-19. The material from the prospective study consisted of cDNA or gDNA derived from T cells, B-cell-depleted T cells, or PBMCs. The samples were drawn from two sources: the first 160 participants of the ongoing ImmuneRACE study, and about 1,300 subjects contributed by 6 global collaborators. The repertoires were released in a freely available public database intended as a resource for research on the immune response to SARS-CoV-2. The sample metadata nearly always contained a de-identified subject ID, COVID-19 status, age in years and sex. Where HLA class I and class II types were available, the types were taken from metadata supplied by the sample provider, not from assay-based typing. Subjects who had been exposed to COVID-19, were actively infected with it, or had recovered from it provided the deeply sampled blood TCRbeta repertoires that made up the dataset. Here is what the overall study found, with its caveats: The quantity of clinical and demographic metadata differed by source and by participant and was supplied without curation.

TCRbeta CDR3 regions were amplified from genomic DNA using the immunoSEQ Assay, a bias-controlled multiplex PCR. The published analysis was carried out like this. Within the assay, amplification of reference gene primers was used to estimate how many nucleated cells each sample contained. To quantify the absolute abundance of each unique TCRbeta CDR3 rearrangement, sequence reads were collapsed and filtered. Productive Simpson clonality was computed per sample as the square root of Simpson's diversity index over productive rearrangements. TCRdb limited this immuneACCESS table to in-frame rearrangements with V and J called. A share of clones is missing; checked studies link under half to unresolved V genes, and the rest is unexplained. The V and J calls and clone size come from that table; D and trimming were worked out from the DNA. A total of tens of thousands of clones appear in this sample, roughly 88% of them only once. The ten largest clones represent 25% to 30% of the sample.

This clone was recorded a few times. Its antigen is currently not known. Base qualities are missing; no much larger clone stands one base away. The collaborating institutions used their own protocols to collect whole blood in K2EDTA tubes. Collaborator samples were shipped for TCRbeta analysis as frozen whole blood, isolated PBMCs, or DNA extracted from either sample type. Spanning cysteine to phenylalanine, the CDR3 consists of 15 amino acids. Only the CDR3 DNA is retained, 45 bases long and in frame from the first base. Trimming removed 5 bases from V and 3 bases from J, leaving 15 bases between the germline ends. The germline V gene yields MNHEY for CDR1 and SVGAGI for CDR2.

This TCR came from a man in his forties or fifties with active or convalescent COVID-19. The chain is encoded by TRBV6-5 joined to TRBJ2-3; the best D guess is TRBD2, with 5 bases matching. The specimen sequenced was peripheral blood. CDR3 reads: CASSTTRRRTDTQYF. The sequenced DNA: TGTGCCAGCAGTACGACCCGGCGGAGGACAGATACGCAGTATTTT.